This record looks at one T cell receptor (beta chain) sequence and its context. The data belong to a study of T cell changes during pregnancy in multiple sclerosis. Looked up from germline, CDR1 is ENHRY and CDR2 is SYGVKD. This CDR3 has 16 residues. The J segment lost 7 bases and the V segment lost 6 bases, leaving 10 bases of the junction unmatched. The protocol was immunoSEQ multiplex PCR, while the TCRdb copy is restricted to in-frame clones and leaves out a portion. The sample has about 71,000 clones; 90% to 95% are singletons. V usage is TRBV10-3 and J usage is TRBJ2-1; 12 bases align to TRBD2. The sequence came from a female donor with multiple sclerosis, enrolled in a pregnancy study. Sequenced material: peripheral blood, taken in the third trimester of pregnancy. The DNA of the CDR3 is TGTGCCATCAGCTACTCGACTAGCGGGAGCTGGAATGAGCAGTTCTTC. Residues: CAISYSTSGSWNEQFF.